This TCR beta chain is drawn from a study of T cells in Graves' hyperthyroidism and ophthalmopathy. Study details: Once the initial diagnosis was made, peripheral blood was obtained before any treatment.

The table lists this clonotype with a few counts. Germline lookup yields CDR1 DFQATT and CDR2 SNEGSKA (reference sequence). Trimming shortened V by 3 bases and J by 0 bases, and 13 bases separated the two germline ends. The CDR3 loop spans 15 amino acids. Amplification of TCR beta CDR3 regions used RNA as the template. A set of HTBI primers served as the primers for a first-round RT-PCR of the TCR CDR3. From the multiplex PCR reads, TCRdb called clonotypes with MiXCR, one entry per CDR3 protein. Of some 350,000 distinct CDR3 sequences listed, about 20% were seen once; the top ten hold 3% to 4.5%. Patients aged 18 to 65 had newly diagnosed hyperthyroidism lasting under 2 months. The diagnoses drew upon clinical symptoms, serum thyroxine and TRAb, thyroid ultrasound and orbital computed tomography.

The sequenced material came from blood. The clonotype was recovered from a woman younger than 30 with Graves' hyperthyroidism. The V and J genes are TRBV20-1 and TRBJ2-3, with D maybe TRBD2 (5 bases). In DNA form, the CDR3 reads TGCAGTGCTAGTTCGGCAGCGGCTAGCACAGATACGCAGTATTTT. Translating it yields CSASSAAASTDTQYF.